Listed below are T cell receptor beta chains from one sample, sequenced in a study of identical twins. Each CDR3 protein gets one entry after TCRdb re-called the 5' RACE reads with MiXCR. The repertoire consists of around 490,000 distinct CDR3 sequences, with 14% occurring once and the leading ten covering approximately 1%. A further study also used this sample, focusing on yellow fever vaccine responses in identical twins.

The sequenced sample consisted of CD4+ T cells sorted from blood. Source of these receptors: a woman aged 18-29 years in good health. CDR3s include the opening cysteine and the closing phenylalanine or tryptophan. D genes are given only for firm matches. Clone size is shown for a subset of rows, as once, few, many or a class of expanded clone.

TRBD2,18,TRBV11-2,TRBJ2-1,few,TGTGCCAGCAGCTTAGGCGGGGCGGGAGGGAAAGCACGGAGTGAGCAGTTCTTC,CASSLGGAGGKARSEQFF
NA,12,TRBV4-3,TRBJ2-3,many,TGCGCCAGCAGCCAGGGGCAAGATACGCAGTATTTT,CASSQGQDTQYF
TRBD1,15,TRBV7-2,TRBJ2-7,many,TGTGCCAGCAGCTTAGCCGGGACAGGGAGTGAAGAGCAGTACTTC,CASSLAGTGSEEQYF
NA,13,TRBV5-6,TRBJ2-1,few,TGTGCCAGCAGCTTCATCAACAACAATGAGCAGTTCTTC,CASSFINNNEQFF
TRBD2,16,TRBV29-1,TRBJ2-3,many,TGCAGCGTTGAAGGCCTGACTAGCGGTAGCACAGATACGCAGTATTTT,CSVEGLTSGSTDTQYF
TRBD2,15,TRBV12-3/TRBV12-4,TRBJ2-1,few,TGTGCCAGCAGTACCAGCGGGGGAGCCAACAATGAGCAGTTCTTC,CASSTSGGANNEQFF
TRBD2,16,TRBV11-2,TRBJ2-5,few,TGTGCCAGCAGCCTCCGGGGAGCGGGGGACCAAGAGACCCAGTACTTC,CASSLRGAGDQETQYF
NA,13,TRBV7-2,TRBJ1-5,NA,TGTGCCAGCAGCTTAGCCCCTAATCAGCCCCAGCATTTT,CASSLAPNQPQHF
NA,13,TRBV18,TRBJ2-7,NA,TGTGCCAGCTCCTTTACGAGTTCCTACGAGCAGTACTTC,CASSFTSSYEQYF
NA,14,TRBV6-1,TRBJ2-1,few,TGTGCCAGCAGTGAGAGACAGTCCTACAATGAGCAGTTCTTC,CASSERQSYNEQFF